There are a few counts of the clone carrying this T cell receptor (beta chain). What it binds is unknown. The source of the sample is a study of cytomegalovirus exposure and HLA in healthy donors. Findings and caveats of the study: Rare TCR sequences predominated, though certain public TCRs were found in many donors. An Asian-associated ancestry cluster reportedly showed fewer N-insertions than the approximately 700-donor mean in a later analysis.

The PCR ran on 60 Vbeta and 13 Jbeta primers. In the authors' workflow: Roughly 10 million shared chains were among approximately 80 million unique TCR beta chains counted in a later analysis. This table comes from immunoSEQ multiplex PCR, and its TCRdb copy is limited to in-frame clones, with some not included. V, J and clone size are those of that table, while D and trimming were read from the DNA. The sample consists of over 120,000 clones, 65% to 85% of them appearing once. Germline V gene data show CDR1 as MDHEN and CDR2 as SYDVKM. This CDR3 is 17 amino acids long. V was pared by 4 bases and J by 0 bases, with 9 bases of the junction left unmatched. It was healthy bone marrow donors who served as donors.

V gene TRBV28 combines with J gene TRBJ2-7; TRBD1 aligns across 10 bases. The TCR sequence derives from a male donor in good health and CMV-seronegative. The sequencing input was PBMCs. The CDR3 loop reads CASSSQRGQGTSYEQYF. CDR3 sequence (DNA): TGTGCCAGCAGTTCTCAACGGGGACAGGGGACCTCCTACGAGCAGTACTTC. Drawing the rest from reference TRBV28 and TRBJ2-7, the complete variable domain is DVKVTQSSRYLVKRTGEKVFLECVQDMDHENMFWYRQDPGLGLRLIYFSYDVKMKEKGDIPEGYSVSREKKERFSLILESASTNQTSMYLCASSSQRGQGTSYEQYFGPGTRLTVT.